This entry lists 31 T cell receptor beta chains sequenced from one sample in a study of T cells in women clearing cervical HPV infection. Assay used: immunoSEQ multiplex PCR; TCRdb lists only in-frame clones, some missing. The table lists about 23,000 clones. The sequenced material came from blood buffy coat. All receptors derive from a woman aged 18-69 years with a cervical HPV16 infection that either progressed to CIN3+ or cleared (not recorded which).

Concerning this clone: The CDR3 end is not reached by the read, which stops 3 residues before it; the germline J gene fills it in. The chain employs TRBV6-1 and TRBJ2-1; TRBD2 agrees at 13 bases. The CDR3 is 16 residues long. Germline values: CDR1 MNHNS, CDR2 SASEGT. The V and J ends lost 0 bases and 9 bases, in that order; junction bases with no gene match: 5. Partial CDR3 DNA: TGTGCCAGCAGTGAAGCCTGGACTAGCGGGGGAGGTGAG. This encodes CASSEAWTSGGGE. The entire CDR3 protein reads CASSEAWTSGGGEQFF.

Of note for this clone: The read is 3 residues too short to cover the CDR3 end, so that end is filled in from the germline J gene. The chain links TRBV20-1 to TRBJ2-7; tentatively, D is TRBD1 (6 bases). Deletions cut 4 bases from V and 6 bases from J, with 22 bases between. Germline V gives CDR1 DFQATT, CDR2 SNEGSKA (reference sequence). The CDR3 has 15 amino acids. The CDR3 is CSATSIQGHFSEQYF. Incomplete CDR3 DNA: TGCAGTGCTACATCGATACAGGGCCACTTTTCCGAG.

A word on this clone: Read coverage stops 3 residues before the CDR3 terminus; the germline J gene supplies the remainder. The chain recombines TRBV7-3 with TRBJ1-2; D ambiguous. This CDR3 contains 12 residues. Germline V lookup: CDR1 SGHTA, CDR2 FQGTGA. The CDR3 sequence is CASSLGTDTYTF. The sequenced part of the CDR3 DNA is TGTGCCAGCAGCTTGGGTACAGATACC.

On this clone: Germline and junction disagree at one end, which may indicate a read error. Read data end 3 residues before the CDR3 end; the end is taken from the germline J gene. This chain uses TRBV7-7 with TRBJ2-1, with 10 bases lining up with TRBD2. The CDR3 has 15 amino acids. From germline, CDR1 is SSHAT and CDR2 FNYEAQ (reference sequence). CDR3 DNA, as far as it was read: TGTGCTAGCAGCCCATTAGCGGGAGGTTCTAATGAG. Its protein product is CASSPLAGGSNE. The whole CDR3 reads CASSPLAGGSNEQFF. The full variable domain, in which reference TRBV7-7 and TRBJ2-1 provide the parts outside the CDR3, is GAGVSQSPRYKVTKRGQDVTLRCDPISSHATLYWYQQALGQGPEFLTYFNYEAQPDKSGLPSDRFSAERPEGSISTLTIQRTEQRDSAMYRCASSPLAGGSNEQFFGPGTRLTVL.

As to this clone: The read stops 3 residues short of the end of the CDR3; the missing end is completed from the germline J gene. This chain joins TRBV19 and TRBJ2-5; 9 bases line up with TRBD1. The V and J ends lost 7 bases and 5 bases, in that order; junction bases with no gene match: 5. This CDR3 spans 13 amino acids. From germline, CDR1 is LNHDA and CDR2 SQIVND (reference sequence). The sequenced part of the CDR3 DNA is TGTGCCAGTAACAGGGGGCGGATGGAGACC. Amino acid sequence: CASNRGRMET. The full CDR3 protein is CASNRGRMETQYF.

The part of the CDR3 DNA that was read is TGTGCCAGTAGTGAGACAGGGGGCAATCAAAAG. Protein sequence: CASSETGGNQK. The whole CDR3 sequence reads CASSETGGNQKLFF. The gene calls are TRBV19 and TRBJ2-2, with 10 nucleotides matching TRBD1. The observed sequence ends 3 residues before the CDR3 terminus, with the missing tail filled in from the germline J gene. Per germline, CDR1 LNHDA and CDR2 SQIVND (reference sequence). CDR3 size: 14 residues.

With regard to this clone: The read stops 3 residues short of the end of the CDR3; the missing end is completed from the germline J gene. The chain recombines TRBV29-1 with TRBJ2-7; 7 nucleotides align to TRBD1. Losses at the gene ends were 6 bases for V and 2 bases for J; bases not matched to a gene: 7. The CDR3 runs 13 residues. Germline V gene sequence: CDR1 SQVTM, CDR2 ANQGSEA. CDR3 amino acids: CSVGTGEPYEQYF. The CDR3 bases that were read are TGCAGCGTAGGCACAGGGGAACCCTACGAG.

As to this clone: The CDR3 end falls 3 residues outside the read, so it is completed with the germline J gene. The V gene is TRBV12-3 or TRBV12-4, the J gene TRBJ2-5, with TRBD1 matching over 8 bases. CDR3 size: 14 residues. Incomplete CDR3 DNA: TGTGCCAGCAGCAACCGGGACAGGAGTAGAACC. It specifies CASSNRDRSRT. The entire CDR3 reads CASSNRDRSRTQYF.

Note on this clone: The sequenced fragment ends 3 residues before the CDR3 boundary, so the rest is inferred from the germline J gene. This rearrangement joins TRBV20-1 to TRBJ1-1, with D possibly matching TRBD1 (5 bases). This CDR3 region has 14 residues. The V gene's germline CDR1 is DFQATT and CDR2 SNEGSKA (reference sequence). The CDR3 region is CSATEVRVAGEAFF. The sequenced part of the CDR3 DNA is TGCAGTGCTACGGAGGTCAGGGTCGCAGGGGAA.

For this clone: The sequenced fragment ends 3 residues before the CDR3 boundary, so the rest is inferred from the germline J gene. The V gene is TRBV18, the J gene TRBJ2-1, with 13 bases identical to TRBD2. This CDR3 is 17 amino acids long. Germline CDR1 KGHSH, CDR2 LQKENI. V was pared by 4 bases and J by 3 bases, with 6 bases of the junction left unmatched. The covered CDR3 bases are TGTGCCAGCTCACTCGGGACTAGCGGGATTGGCTACAATGAG. This codes for CASSLGTSGIGYNE. The entire CDR3 sequence reads CASSLGTSGIGYNEQFF.

The sequenced CDR3 bases are TGTGCTAGTGGTTTGGACGGCTGGGGCGGCCAGCCC. Protein product: CASGLDGWGGQP. The complete CDR3 sequence is CASGLDGWGGQPQHF. The chain recombines TRBV12-5 with TRBJ1-5, with D possibly TRBD1 on 5 matching bases. The sequenced fragment ends 3 residues before the CDR3 boundary, so the rest is inferred from the germline J gene. The CDR3 length is 15 residues. With 1 base removed from V and 7 bases from J, the gap between germline ends came to 14 bases. The germline V gene has CDR1 LGHNT and CDR2 FRNRAP.

On this clone: The CDR3 goes on 3 residues after the read ends, and that part is filled in from the germline J gene. V gene TRBV10-2 combines with J gene TRBJ2-1, with D possibly matching TRBD2 (5 bases). V was cut by 2 bases and J by 9 bases, with 11 bases left in between. Germline V gene sequence: CDR1 WSHSY, CDR2 SAAADI. The CDR3 consists of 13 residues. The CDR3 is CASSEVPRGEQFF. The CDR3 bases that were read are TGCGCCAGCAGTGAGGTCCCCCGGGGTGAG.

With respect to this clone: The junction departs from germline at one end; a sequencing error may be responsible. The CDR3 end is not reached by the read, which stops 3 residues before it; the germline J gene fills it in. Other DNA sequences in the same sample also yield this CDR3. J is TRBJ1-3 and V is TRBV29-1; weak D call: TRBD1 (5 bases). Germline V gene lookup returns CDR1 SQVTM and CDR2 ANQGSEA. The CDR3 has 14 amino acids. The CDR3: CSVGGGSSGNTIYF. The sequenced part of the CDR3 DNA is TGCAGCGTTGGTGGGGGGTCCTCTGGAAACACA.

Worth noting for this clone: The read halts 3 residues ahead of the CDR3 end, with the missing end drawn from the germline J gene. The gene calls are TRBV5-1 and TRBJ2-5; a possible D gene is TRBD2 (6 bases). Trimming took 0 bases from V and 4 from J, leaving 16 bases between them. CDR3 length: 16 amino acids. Germline V gives CDR1 SGHRS, CDR2 YFSETQ. Here the CDR3 reads CASSLELPLGGETQYF. CDR3 bases read: TGCGCCAGCAGCTTGGAATTGCCTCTCGGGGGAGAGACC.

A note on this clone: The read ends 3 residues early relative to the CDR3; the germline J gene fills the gap. The chain joins TRBV6-2 or TRBV6-3 to TRBJ2-1; 10 bases match TRBD2. Per germline, CDR1 MNHEY and CDR2 SVGEGT. The length of the CDR3 is 15 residues. J lost 9 bases, V lost 6 bases, and 11 bases had no gene match. The covered CDR3 bases are TGTGCCAGCAGACCCCTTAGCGGGAGGTATAGTGAG. Residues: CASRPLSGRYSE. The full-length CDR3 reads as CASRPLSGRYSEQFF.

For this clone: With the read ending 3 residues before the CDR3 end, the germline J gene is used to fill in that end. The genes are TRBV7-2 and TRBJ1-1; D is perhaps TRBD1 (5 bases). V lost 9 bases to trimming and J lost 2 bases, with 13 bases between them. The CDR3 has 13 amino acids. Germline V gene sequence: CDR1 SGHTA, CDR2 FQGNSA. The CDR3 DNA, read in part, is TGTGCCAGTGAAAGACAGAAAAACACTGAA. Amino acid sequence: CASERQKNTE. The entire CDR3 sequence reads CASERQKNTEAFF.

As concerns this clone: The CDR3 extends 3 residues past the end of the read, so its final part is completed from the germline J gene. V usage is TRBV5-1 and J usage is TRBJ1-2, with TRBD1 identical over 9 bases. The CDR3 length is 15 residues. Germline assignment: CDR1 SGHRS and CDR2 YFSETQ. The V gene end was trimmed by 3 bases and the J gene end by 6 bases; junction bases not matched to a gene: 9. CDR3 amino acids: CASSWKGQGQDGYTF. CDR3 bases read: TGCGCCAGCAGCTGGAAGGGACAGGGCCAGGATGGC.

To note about this clone: The read ends 3 residues shy of where the CDR3 ends; the end is completed using the germline J gene. The V gene is TRBV7-2, the J gene TRBJ1-1; no reliable D call. The CDR3 is made up of 13 amino acids. Germline V lookup: CDR1 SGHTA, CDR2 FQGNSA. V shed 6 bases and J shed 1 base, with 9 bases lying between them. The CDR3 here is CASSLARNTEAFF. CDR3 bases read: TGTGCCAGCAGTCTAGCCCGGAACACTGAA.

As regards this clone: A read error may account for a junction end that differs from germline. The same CDR3 also results from other DNA sequences found in this sample. This CDR3 is CAWSRLGPSGNTIYF. The sequenced part of the CDR3 DNA is TGTGCCTGGAGTCGGTTGGGCCCCTCTGGAAACACG. V is TRBV30 and J is TRBJ1-3; no reliable D call. With the read ending 3 residues before the CDR3 end, the germline J gene is used to fill in that end. This CDR3 is 15 amino acids long. Looked up from germline, CDR1 is GTSNPN and CDR2 is SVGIG (reference sequence).

In the case of this clone: The missing CDR3 end, 3 residues past where the read stops, is filled in from the germline J gene. The chain joins TRBV20-1 to TRBJ1-5; no clear D. V was shortened by 7 bases and J by 5 bases, with 12 bases between the two germline ends. CDR1 and CDR2 from the germline V gene are DFQATT and SNEGSKA (reference sequence). The CDR3 is 12 residues long. The sequenced part of the CDR3 DNA is TGCAGTGGTTTATCAGTCGATCAGCCC. Translated: CSGLSVDQP. The complete CDR3 sequence is CSGLSVDQPQHF.

A remark on this clone: Read data end 3 residues before the CDR3 end; the end is taken from the germline J gene. V usage is TRBV30 and J usage is TRBJ1-6; D perhaps matches TRBD1 (5 bases). The CDR3 consists of 14 residues. Per the germline V gene, CDR1 is GTSNPN and CDR2 is SVGIG (reference sequence). The ends were cut back, 6 bases at V and 6 bases at J, with 15 bases in the middle. The CDR3 here is CACSPTGGNSPLHF. CDR3 bases read: TGTGCCTGTAGCCCCACGGGGGGTAATTCACCC.

Remarks on this clone: The read ends 3 residues early relative to the CDR3; the germline J gene fills the gap. The chain couples TRBV20-1 to TRBJ1-2, with 7 bases fitting TRBD1. The CDR3 spans 13 residues. Germline-derived CDR1 and CDR2 are DFQATT and SNEGSKA (reference sequence). Trimming cost V 3 bases and J 6 bases; bases outside gene matches: 7. CDR3 region: CSARNRGRDGYTF. CDR3 DNA, as far as it was read: TGCAGTGCTAGGAACAGGGGTAGGGATGGC.

Partial CDR3 DNA: TGTGCCAGCAGTGAAGAGGCCAGCGGGTACGAG. It yields the protein CASSEEASGYE. The whole CDR3 reads CASSEEASGYEQYF. The rearrangement links TRBV6-1 to TRBJ2-7; D is possibly TRBD2 (6 bases). The read halts 3 residues ahead of the CDR3 end, with the missing end drawn from the germline J gene. Per germline, CDR1 MNHNS and CDR2 SASEGT. The CDR3 loop spans 14 amino acids. V dropped 1 base and J dropped 4 bases, with 11 bases sitting between them.

As for this clone: The CDR3 end lies 3 residues beyond the end of the read and is filled in from the germline J gene. The chain couples TRBV5-4 to TRBJ1-2, with 7 bases identical to TRBD1. The CDR3 loop spans 15 amino acids. J was trimmed by 1 base and V by 1 base; bases with no gene match: 4. CDR1 is SGHNT and CDR2 is YYREEE in the germline V gene (reference sequence). CDR3 bases read: TGTGCCAGCAGCTTGAATAACAGGGGTAACTATGGC. Encoded protein: CASSLNNRGNYG. The entire CDR3 is CASSLNNRGNYGYTF.

Points on this clone: Coverage ceases 3 residues before the CDR3 finishes, and the germline J gene fills in the end. V gene TRBV30 combines with J gene TRBJ1-1; D is ambiguous. The CDR3 consists of 11 residues. CDR1 is GTSNPN and CDR2 is SVGIG in the germline V gene (reference sequence). The CDR3 DNA, read in part, is TGTGCCTGGAGTCTACGACAAGAA. Its translation is CAWSLRQE. The whole CDR3 reads CAWSLRQEAFF.

Note on this clone: Read data end 3 residues before the CDR3 end; the end is taken from the germline J gene. The chain joins TRBV20-1 to TRBJ2-7, with TRBD1 matching 9 bases. The V segment lost 3 bases and the J segment 3 bases; nucleotides outside the gene matches: 6. CDR3 length: 14 residues. Germline values: CDR1 DFQATT, CDR2 SNEGSKA (reference sequence). The part of the CDR3 DNA that was read is TGCAGTGCTAGTTCGGGACAGGGCTTCTACGAG. As protein: CSASSGQGFYE. The full CDR3 protein reads CSASSGQGFYEQYF.

A remark on this clone: The read ends 3 residues before the CDR3 terminus; that terminus is restored from the germline J gene. V gene TRBV20-1 combines with J gene TRBJ2-1; D may be TRBD1 (6 bases). This CDR3 has 15 residues. The germline V gene encodes CDR1 DFQATT and CDR2 SNEGSKA (reference sequence). The V end was cut by 4 bases, the J end by 3 bases, with 16 bases between. CDR3 DNA, as far as it was read: TGCAGTGCTATCCATGCCGGACAGCGCTACAATGAG. This translates into CSAIHAGQRYNE. The whole CDR3 is CSAIHAGQRYNEQFF.

With respect to this clone: From the germline J gene comes the end of the CDR3, since the read stops 3 residues before it. The rearrangement links TRBV18 to TRBJ1-3, with D tentatively TRBD1 (6 bases). The CDR3 consists of 14 residues. The germline V gene encodes CDR1 KGHSH and CDR2 LQKENI. The CDR3 here is CASSPGDTSLQIYF. The sequenced part of the CDR3 DNA is TGTGCCAGCTCACCAGGGGACACCTCCCTCCAG.

Note on this clone: Read data end 3 residues before the CDR3 end; the end is taken from the germline J gene. This chain connects TRBV7-9 to TRBJ2-1; 7 nucleotides align to TRBD1. Germline trimming cut 7 bases from V and 9 bases from J; bases unmatched to any gene: 12. This CDR3 region has 14 residues. CDR1 is SEHNR and CDR2 is FQNEAQ in the germline V gene (reference sequence). The CDR3 bases that were read are TGTGCCAGCACCCCTAGTCGGACAGGCGGTGAG. Translating gives CASTPSRTGGE. The CDR3 as a whole reads CASTPSRTGGEQFF.

Partial CDR3 DNA: TGTGCCAGCAGCTTCGGGCAGGGGGTATTCTACGAC. As protein: CASSFGQGVFYD. The CDR3 as a whole reads CASSFGQGVFYDYTF. The rearrangement links TRBV7-2 to TRBJ1-2; 7 bases are a match to TRBD1. The missing CDR3 end, 3 residues past where the read stops, is filled in from the germline J gene. CDR3 length: 15 residues. The germline gives CDR1 SGHTA, CDR2 FQGNSA.

To note about this clone: Sequencing ends 3 residues short of the CDR3 end; the germline J gene provides the rest. The chain is built from TRBV7-2 and TRBJ2-5, with 7 bases lining up with TRBD2. The germline V gene encodes CDR1 SGHTA and CDR2 FQGNSA. This CDR3 has 15 residues. V was pared by 7 bases and J by 7 bases, with 15 bases of the junction left unmatched. The CDR3 protein is CASTARGRGVGTQYF. CDR3 DNA (partial): TGTGCCAGCACCGCGCGGGGCCGGGGGGTGGGGACC.